This paragraph covers one TCR beta chain sequence. Study processing details: Reference gene primer amplification in the assay estimated nucleated cell counts. This table comes from immunoSEQ multiplex PCR, and its TCRdb copy is limited to in-frame clones, with some not included. V and J calls plus clone size are reproduced from that table; the DNA served to infer D and trimming. In the table there are roughly 130,000 clones, around 87% of which are singletons. This sample was taken from a study of blood T cell repertoires in COVID-19. Study-level background: Material from acute and convalescent COVID-19 was sourced from the United States, Italy and Spain. Sample material is recorded as cDNA or gDNA derived from T cells, B-cell-depleted T cells, or PBMCs.

This CDR3 comprises 16 residues. The V segment lost 1 base and the J segment 2 bases; nucleotides outside the gene matches: 7. Per the germline V gene, CDR1 is SGHAT and CDR2 is FQNNGV. The TCR comes from a woman aged 55-69 years with acute or convalescent COVID-19. The chain links TRBV11-2 to TRBJ2-7; the match to TRBD1 covers 8 bases. Sequencing input: peripheral blood. The CDR3 nucleotides read TGTGCCAGCAGCTTAGTCTCCGGGACAGGCACCTACGAGCAGTACTTC. It codes for CASSLVSGTGTYEQYF.